Listed here are 32 T cell receptor beta chains from one sample, sequenced in a study of T cells after yellow fever vaccination (dated by TCRdb to between 2018 and 2021). Library creation used 5' RACE. Sequencing instrument: Illumina NovaSeq 6000. TCRdb reprocessing: public reads trimmed at Q25 with fastp, clones called with MiXCR, in-frame beta chains kept. CDR3 protein sequences are deduplicated, and each keeps its most common genes and DNA. The sample table records about 260,000 distinct CDR3 sequences; 5.2% of these occur just once. The ten largest make up around 3.5% of the sample. The sample's treatment or condition label is to be understood as: live attenuated yellow fever vaccine strain. The source was CD4+ T cells sorted from PBMCs, collected on the day of the yellow fever booster vaccination. These receptors originate from a man between 18 and 29 years old who received the YFV17D yellow fever vaccine.

In its sample, this clonotype was seen many times. The chain recombines TRBV6-2 or TRBV6-3 with TRBJ2-7; the D gene is possibly TRBD1 (6 bases). This CDR3 has 13 residues. The V gene lost 8 bases and the J gene lost 0 bases, with 11 bases spanning the gap. Germline CDR1 MNHEY, CDR2 SVGEGT. The CDR3 protein is CASAETGSYEQYV. The CDR3 DNA is TGTGCCAGCGCCGAGACAGGCTCCTACGAGCAGTACGTC.

This chain links TRBV20-1 with TRBJ2-3; TRBD2 might be the D (6 bases). Germline V gene data show CDR1 as DFQATT and CDR2 as SNEGSKA (reference sequence). Trimming removed 6 bases from V and 6 bases from J, with 16 bases in between. The CDR3 contains 13 residues. The chain's CDR3 is CSAPPTSADTQYF. As DNA, the CDR3 is TGCAGTGCCCCCCCGACTAGTGCGGATACGCAGTATTTT.

J is TRBJ2-7 and V is TRBV9; TRBD2 matches at 7 bases. Germline values: CDR1 SGDLS, CDR2 YYNGEE. The V and J ends lost 0 bases and 4 bases, in that order; junction bases with no gene match: 13. The CDR3 extends over 17 amino acids. CDR3 in amino acids: CASSVAGGPGQNYEQYF. CDR3 nucleotide sequence: TGTGCCAGCAGCGTAGCGGGGGGACCTGGGCAAAATTACGAGCAGTACTTC. Variable domain in full (rest from reference TRBV9 and TRBJ2-7): DSGVTQTPKHLITATGQRVTLRCSPRSGDLSVYWYQQSLDQGLQFLIQYYNGEERAKGNILERFSAQQFPDLHSELNLSSLELGDSALYFCASSVAGGPGQNYEQYFGPGTRLTVT.

This clonotype was found many times. V usage is TRBV6-5 and J usage is TRBJ1-1; tentative D call: TRBD1 (5 bases). The CDR3 totals 16 residues. The germline V gene encodes CDR1 MNHEY and CDR2 SVGAGI. V was cut by 1 base and J by 1 base, with 13 bases left in between. The CDR3 reads CASSYYWRGRNTEAFF. CDR3 DNA: TGTGCCAGCAGTTACTATTGGAGGGGTAGGAACACTGAAGCTTTCTTT.

The genes are TRBV18 and TRBJ1-5, with a weak D call TRBD1 (6 bases). Germline CDR1 and CDR2: KGHSH and LQKENI. The CDR3 sequence is 13 residues long. Trimming took 3 bases from V and 7 from J, leaving 10 bases between them. This chain's CDR3 is CASSPGAEQPQHF. The CDR3 DNA reads TGTGCCAGCTCACCGGGGGCTGAGCAGCCCCAGCATTTT.

The rearrangement joins TRBV20-1 to TRBJ2-1, with TRBD2 matching 11 bases. The CDR3 runs to 12 residues. Germline V lookup: CDR1 DFQATT, CDR2 SNEGSKA (reference sequence). The CDR3 spells CRVAGGHDEQFF. The DNA for the CDR3 is TGCAGGGTAGCGGGGGGGCACGATGAGCAGTTCTTC.

In this sample, this clonotype turned up a few times. The CDR3 DNA reads TGTGCCAGCAGTGAAGCTGGACTAAGTTGGGCTTTCTTT. Translated: CASSEAGLSWAFF. V and J are TRBV6-1 and TRBJ1-1; D gene uncertain. Germline V gene data show CDR1 as MNHNS and CDR2 as SASEGT. Trimming took off 0 bases at V and 11 bases at J, with 13 bases between the two ends. There are 13 residues in the CDR3.

This clonotype was observed a few times. The chain carries TRBV7-2 and TRBJ2-1; D is possibly TRBD2 (5 bases). This CDR3 is built from 13 residues. Germline V gives CDR1 SGHTA, CDR2 FQGNSA. V lost 0 bases to trimming and J lost 11 bases, with 11 bases between them. CDR3 sequence reads: CASSLAPERKQFF. In nucleotides, the CDR3 is TGTGCCAGCAGCTTAGCGCCCGAGCGGAAGCAGTTCTTC.

The J gene is TRBJ2-5, the V gene TRBV28; 12 nucleotides agree with TRBD1. The CDR3 runs 15 residues. Trimming cost V 2 bases and J 6 bases; bases outside gene matches: 4. Germline CDR1 is MDHEN and CDR2 is SYDVKM. CDR3 protein: CASSLGGQGAKTQYF. The CDR3 DNA follows: TGTGCCAGCAGTTTAGGGGGACAGGGGGCAAAGACCCAGTACTTC.

A few counts support this clonotype. A junction end diverges from the germline sequence, so it may reflect a read error. The chain employs TRBV3-1 and TRBJ2-2; the match to TRBD1 covers 10 bases. Germline values: CDR1 LGHDT, CDR2 YNNKEL (reference sequence). The CDR3 length is 16 residues. DNA of the CDR3: TGTGCCAGCAGCCATCTCGGGACAGGGGCCACCGGGGAGCTTTTTTTT. Translating gives CASSHLGTGATGELFF.

There are a few counts of this clonotype. The chain joins TRBV18 to TRBJ2-7, with 7 positions matching TRBD2. Germline V CDR1 and CDR2: KGHSH, LQKENI. V lost 3 bases and J lost 4; bases outside the gene matches: 6. This CDR3 spans 14 amino acids. The DNA of the CDR3 is TGTGCCAGCTCACCGCGGGGGATACAGTACGAGCAGTACGTC. It is translated as CASSPRGIQYEQYV.

This clonotype was detected many times. The chain employs TRBV7-2 and TRBJ1-1, with unresolved D. V was shortened by 5 bases and J by 5 bases, with 9 bases between the two germline ends. The germline V gene encodes CDR1 SGHTA and CDR2 FQGNSA. This CDR3 is 12 amino acids long. The CDR3 nucleotides are TGTGCCAGCAGCACTCGGGCGACTGAAGCTTTCTTT. It encodes CASSTRATEAFF.

Many counts were recorded for this clonotype. The chain employs TRBV5-1 and TRBJ2-2; no clear D. The CDR3 runs 15 residues. V was shortened by 0 bases and J by 0 bases, with 6 bases between the two germline ends. Germline loops: CDR1 SGHRS, CDR2 YFSETQ. CDR3 protein: CASSLDTSNTGELFF. The CDR3 DNA is TGCGCCAGCAGCTTGGACACCTCGAACACCGGGGAGCTGTTTTTT. Together with reference TRBV5-1 and TRBJ2-2, the CDR3 gives the full variable domain: KAGVTQTPRYLIKTRGQQVTLSCSPISGHRSVSWYQQTPGQGLQFLFEYFSETQRNKGNFPGRFSGRQFSNSRSEMNVSTLELGDSALYLCASSLDTSNTGELFFGEGSRLTVL.

There are many counts of this clonotype. This chain links TRBV12-3 or TRBV12-4 with TRBJ2-3; TRBD1 or TRBD2 may be the D gene (5 bases each). The V gene lost 10 bases and the J gene lost 2 bases, with 19 bases spanning the gap. This CDR3 has 15 residues. The CDR3 coding sequence is TGTGCCACCACGAGAGGGGTTTGGGCCACAGATACGCAGTATTTT. Its protein product is CATTRGVWATDTQYF.

This clonotype was observed at least ten times. The rearrangement joins TRBV11-2 to TRBJ1-1; no clear D. Trimming took 4 bases from V and 10 from J, leaving 16 bases between them. From germline, CDR1 is SGHAT and CDR2 FQNNGV. The CDR3 spans 13 residues. CDR3 residues: CASSSTVGQSAFF. Here the CDR3 DNA reads TGTGCCAGCAGCTCAACGGTCGGGCAGTCAGCTTTCTTT.

V usage is TRBV20-1 and J usage is TRBJ2-7; D remains unclear. The CDR3 extends over 13 amino acids. Germline loops: CDR1 DFQATT, CDR2 SNEGSKA (reference sequence). Trimming took 5 bases from V and 1 from J, leaving 12 bases between them. The CDR3 loop is CSAASPLSYEQYF. The CDR3 region has the DNA TGCAGTGCTGCATCCCCCCTTTCCTACGAGCAGTACTTC.

This clonotype was seen many times. The chain is built from TRBV5-6 and TRBJ2-3; tentative D call: TRBD1 (6 bases). Germline V lookup: CDR1 SGHDT, CDR2 YYEEEE. V was trimmed by 4 bases and J by 5 bases, leaving 23 bases between them. This CDR3 comprises 17 residues. CDR3 loop: CASSDYIWGQMRDTQYF. The CDR3 DNA follows: TGTGCCAGCAGCGACTATATTTGGGGGCAAATGAGAGATACGCAGTATTTT.

In this sample, this clonotype turned up a few times. The chain links TRBV29-1 to TRBJ1-6; no firm D call. The CDR3 length is 14 residues. Germline-derived CDR1 and CDR2 are SQVTM and ANQGSEA. Trimming took 6 bases from V and 11 from J, leaving 20 bases between them. CDR3: CSVSEGGLGAPLHF. CDR3 nucleotide sequence: TGCAGCGTAAGCGAAGGTGGGCTCGGGGCACCCCTCCACTTT.

The V call is TRBV9, the J call TRBJ2-1, with TRBD2 as a possible D gene (5 bases). The CDR3 has 13 residues. Trimming stripped 0 bases from V and 8 bases from J, with 9 bases between. Per the germline V gene, CDR1 is SGDLS and CDR2 is YYNGEE. The CDR3 sequence: CASSVESRDEQFF. In nucleotides, the CDR3 is TGTGCCAGCAGCGTAGAGTCGAGGGATGAGCAGTTCTTC. Looking up the rest from reference TRBV9 and TRBJ2-1 gives the full variable domain: DSGVTQTPKHLITATGQRVTLRCSPRSGDLSVYWYQQSLDQGLQFLIQYYNGEERAKGNILERFSAQQFPDLHSELNLSSLELGDSALYFCASSVESRDEQFFGPGTRLTVL.

The V call is TRBV5-4, the J call TRBJ1-2; TRBD1 matches 11 bases. This CDR3 comprises 12 residues. CDR1 SGHNT and CDR2 YYREEE come from the germline V gene (reference sequence). The CDR3 spells CVWDRGKYGYTF. The CDR3 DNA sequence: TGTGTCTGGGACAGGGGGAAATATGGCTACACCTTC.

This clonotype was recorded at least ten times. V and J are TRBV20-1 and TRBJ2-3; TRBD1 agrees at 7 bases. CDR1 is DFQATT, CDR2 SNEGSKA, per germline (reference sequence). The CDR3 covers 14 residues. V trimming: 3 bases; J trimming: 4 bases; junction bases outside the gene matches: 7. The CDR3 DNA follows: TGCAGTGCTAGTCGGGCAGGGGGACCAGATACGCAGTATTTT. This codes for CSASRAGGPDTQYF.

In this sample, this clonotype turned up many times. This chain uses TRBV4-1 with TRBJ1-5; D is ambiguous. Germline values: CDR1 MGHRA, CDR2 YSYEKL. Trimming left V 1 base short and J 2 bases short, with 9 bases between. The length of the CDR3 is 15 residues. CDR3 coding DNA: TGCGCCAGCAGCCAAGGATCGGTGGGCAATCAGCCCCAGCATTTT. Its translation is CASSQGSVGNQPQHF.

The sample holds a few counts of this clonotype. A much larger clone differs by one base, so this may be a read error. The chain joins TRBV4-2 to TRBJ2-5; tentative D call: TRBD2 (6 bases). This CDR3 is built from 15 residues. Germline lookup yields CDR1 LGHNA and CDR2 YNFKEQ. Trimming stripped 3 bases from V and 7 bases from J, with 18 bases between. The CDR3 here is CASSHEGPAGLTQYF. Written as DNA, the CDR3 is TGTGCCAGCAGCCACGAGGGCCCGGCGGGGTTGACCCAGTACTTC.

There are a few counts of this clonotype. This chain links TRBV7-2 with TRBJ2-3; TRBD2 aligns across 8 bases. Germline loops: CDR1 SGHTA, CDR2 FQGNSA. The length of the CDR3 is 16 residues. V lost 5 bases to trimming and J lost 4 bases; unmatched junction nucleotides: 11. The CDR3 loop is CASSAAGTRLSDTQYF. The DNA of the CDR3 is TGTGCCAGCAGCGCCGCCGGGACTAGGCTCTCAGATACGCAGTATTTT.

The genes are TRBV10-3 and TRBJ2-3; TRBD1 matches 11 bases. V dropped 11 bases and J dropped 4; count of bases not matched to a gene: 11. Germline values: CDR1 ENHRY, CDR2 SYGVKD. This CDR3 region has 15 residues. In nucleotides, the CDR3 is TGTGCCGGTAGGGCCGGGACAGGGGGGGCAGATACGCAGTATTTT. Its protein product is CAGRAGTGGADTQYF.

This clonotype has more than one count but fewer than ten. The gene calls are TRBV7-3 and TRBJ2-3; TRBD2 is a possible D gene (5 bases). CDR1 is SGHTA, CDR2 FQGTGA, per germline. V gave up 5 bases and J gave up 0 bases, with 12 bases separating them. The CDR3 has 15 amino acids. The CDR3 region has the DNA TGTGCCAGCAGCCCGGACTCTTCTAGCACAGATACGCAGTATTTT. Protein product: CASSPDSSSTDTQYF.

In this sample, this clonotype turned up many times. The rearrangement joins TRBV11-3 to TRBJ2-1, with 8 positions matching TRBD2. V shed 0 bases and J 2 bases; nucleotides not matched to a gene: 9. Germline V gives CDR1 SGHNT, CDR2 YENEEA. The CDR3 runs 18 residues. The CDR3 sequence is CASSLDQGGSGAYNEQFF. The CDR3 DNA is TGTGCCAGCAGCTTAGACCAGGGAGGTAGCGGGGCCTACAATGAGCAGTTCTTC.

This clonotype appeared a few times. V and J are TRBV7-9 and TRBJ1-2; D is possibly TRBD1 (5 bases). Looked up from germline, CDR1 is SEHNR and CDR2 is FQNEAQ (reference sequence). V was pared by 5 bases and J by 4 bases, with 17 bases between. The CDR3 extends over 15 amino acids. Here the CDR3 DNA reads TGTGCCAGCAGCCCTCGGGGCCCTATAGCCTATGGCTACACCTTC. Translating it yields CASSPRGPIAYGYTF.

The rearrangement uses TRBV5-4 and TRBJ2-7, with D possibly matching TRBD1 (5 bases). V was clipped by 0 bases and J by 1 base, with 14 bases between them. Germline CDR1 is SGHNT and CDR2 is YYREEE (reference sequence). CDR3 length: 16 residues. The CDR3 reads CASSLGGQLGSYEQYF. CDR3 sequence (DNA): TGTGCCAGCAGCTTGGGGGGCCAACTTGGGTCCTACGAGCAGTACTTC.

The chain uses TRBV10-3 and TRBJ1-5; D ambiguous. CDR3 length: 14 residues. Germline assignment: CDR1 ENHRY and CDR2 SYGVKD. Trimming took off 3 bases at V and 2 bases at J, with 8 bases between the two ends. For the CDR3, the DNA is TGTGCCATCAGTGACGGTCGACGCAATCAGCCCCAGCATTTT. As protein: CAISDGRRNQPQHF.

This clonotype appeared many times. The chain has TRBV4-3 and TRBJ2-3; the match to TRBD1 covers 11 bases. This CDR3 is built from 17 residues. V lost 0 bases, J lost 3 bases, and 5 bases stayed unmatched. The germline V gene encodes CDR1 LGHNA and CDR2 YSLEER. CDR3 residues: CASSQEGQGVTTDTQYF. The CDR3, as DNA: TGCGCCAGCAGCCAAGAGGGACAGGGGGTGACGACAGATACGCAGTATTTT.

This clonotype was seen repeatedly, ten times or more. One end of the junction does not line up with germline, which may come from a read error. This chain connects TRBV3-1 to TRBJ1-1, with D maybe TRBD1 (6 bases). CDR3 length equals 13 residues. Germline CDR1 reads LGHDT; CDR2 reads YNNKEL (reference sequence). CDR3 sequence reads: CASSQGLGTEAFF. CDR3 in DNA: TGCGCCAGCAGCCAGGGGCTCGGCACTGAAGCTTTCTTT.